This TCR beta chain was profiled in a study of shared clonotypes between healthy human individuals. General study points: Since donors were few, the genetic and exposure-history diversity represented was limited.

About this clone: The antigen remains unidentified.

The authors ran the assay at deep level. DNA at 200 ng, tens of thousands of T cell genomes, went into sorted-subset replicate PCRs. The assay was immunoSEQ multiplex PCR, and TCRdb's table has in-frame clones only and misses some. Found here are over 700,000 clones, over 55% of them singletons; the top ten hold around 1.8%. This CDR3 region has 14 residues. Germline loops: CDR1 SGHRS, CDR2 YFSETQ. Trimming removed 4 bases from V and 4 bases from J, with 11 bases in between. Material for sequencing was memory CD4+ T cells sorted from blood. The sample's subset: CD45RA-negative fraction. The chain couples TRBV5-1 to TRBJ1-4, with D hard to call. The source of this sequence is a woman aged 25 to 39 in good health. CDR3 bases: TGCGCCAGCAGCCTCGGACGGATTAATGAAAAACTGTTTTTT. Translated: CASSLGRINEKLFF.